This T cell receptor (beta chain) stems from a study of identical twins. Study-wide points: Findings depended on cross-sectional statistics rather than tracking the same donors. Beta clonotypes that were abundant in cord blood contained fewer insertions, a pattern absent from memory repertoires. Invariant MAIT and iNKT cells may have partly biased zero-insertion analyses.

Each CDR3 protein gets one entry after TCRdb re-called the 5' RACE reads with MiXCR. The sample holds about 690,000 distinct CDR3 sequences, roughly 6.2% seen once. Trimming shortened V by 2 bases and J by 7 bases, and 9 bases separated the two germline ends. CDR3 length: 13 amino acids. CDR1 is WNHNN and CDR2 is SYGVQD in the germline V gene (reference sequence). This clonotype was found many times. Its specificity is unknown. This clonotype originated in a man aged 18 to 29 in good health. The sample was naive T cells sorted from blood. The chain employs TRBV10-1 and TRBJ1-5, with D uncertain. The CDR3 DNA follows: TGCGCCAGCAGTGAGGGGGTTGGCCAGCCCCAGCATTTT. It translates to CASSEGVGQPQHF.